This T cell receptor (beta chain) came from a study of blood T cell repertoires in COVID-19. Overall study: The study drew acute and convalescent COVID-19 samples from the United States, Italy and Spain.

TCRdb's copy holds only in-frame clones and misses some; the assay was immunoSEQ multiplex PCR. The data show approximately 140,000 clones, about 80% seen once. CDR3 length: 15 residues. V lost 4 bases and J 7 bases, leaving 16 bases between the germline ends. CDR1 and CDR2 from the germline V gene are KGHSH and LQKENI. The V and J genes are TRBV18 and TRBJ2-2, with D possibly TRBD1 on 6 matching bases. The material sequenced was peripheral blood. The TCR sequence derives from a man between 65 and 85 years old with acute or convalescent COVID-19. The CDR3 sequence is CASSQTTGVIGELFF. DNA of the CDR3: TGTGCCAGCTCACAGACGACAGGAGTGATCGGGGAGCTGTTTTTT. The full variable domain, rest sourced from reference TRBV18 and TRBJ2-2, is NAGVMQNPRHLVRRRGQEARLRCSPMKGHSHVYWYRQLPEEGLKFMVYLQKENIIDESGMPKERFSAEFPKEGPSILRIQQVVRGDSAAYFCASSQTTGVIGELFFGEGSRLTVL.